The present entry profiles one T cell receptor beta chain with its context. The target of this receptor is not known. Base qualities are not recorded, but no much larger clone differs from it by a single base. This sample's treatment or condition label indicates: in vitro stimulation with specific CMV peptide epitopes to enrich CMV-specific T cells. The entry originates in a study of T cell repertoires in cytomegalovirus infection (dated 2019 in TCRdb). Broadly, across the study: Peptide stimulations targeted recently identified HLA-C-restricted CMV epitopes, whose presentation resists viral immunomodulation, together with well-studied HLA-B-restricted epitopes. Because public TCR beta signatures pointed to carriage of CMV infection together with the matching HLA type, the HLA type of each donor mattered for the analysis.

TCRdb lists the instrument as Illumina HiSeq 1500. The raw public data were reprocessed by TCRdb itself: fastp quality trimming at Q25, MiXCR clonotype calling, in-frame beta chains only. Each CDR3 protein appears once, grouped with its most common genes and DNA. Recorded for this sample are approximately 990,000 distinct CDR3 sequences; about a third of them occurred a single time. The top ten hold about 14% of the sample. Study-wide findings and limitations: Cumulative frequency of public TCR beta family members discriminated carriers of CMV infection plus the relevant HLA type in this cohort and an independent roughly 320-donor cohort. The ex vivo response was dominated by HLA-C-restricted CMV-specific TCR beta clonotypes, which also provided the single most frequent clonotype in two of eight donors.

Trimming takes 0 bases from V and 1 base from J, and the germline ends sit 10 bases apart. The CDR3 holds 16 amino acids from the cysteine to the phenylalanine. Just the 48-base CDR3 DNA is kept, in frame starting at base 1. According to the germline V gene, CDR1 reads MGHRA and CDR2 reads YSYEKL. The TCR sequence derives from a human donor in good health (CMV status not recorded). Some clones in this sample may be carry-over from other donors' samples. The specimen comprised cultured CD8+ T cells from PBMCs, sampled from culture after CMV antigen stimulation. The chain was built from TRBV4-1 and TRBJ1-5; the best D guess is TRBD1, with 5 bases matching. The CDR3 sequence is CASSQDGSGSNQPQHF. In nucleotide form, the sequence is TGCGCCAGCAGCCAAGACGGCTCAGGGAGCAATCAGCCCCAGCATTTT.